These 21 T cell receptor beta chains originate from one sample sequenced in a study of read filtering for tumor transcriptome and immune sequencing. Molecular barcoded adaptors covering alpha/delta and beta/gamma chains were used on roughly 370 ng RNA. TCRdb recomputed calls from the reads with MiXCR, one row per CDR3 protein. The table includes around 33,000 distinct CDR3 sequences, around a sixth detected once. The source material was a population of CD138-negative cells sorted from bone marrow. These TCRs come from a donor at least 40 years old with multiple myeloma.

At least ten counts were recorded for this clonotype. The V and J genes are TRBV6-5 and TRBJ2-2; D is possibly TRBD1 (5 bases). Trimming removed 2 bases from V and 4 bases from J, with 8 bases in between. Per germline, CDR1 MNHEY and CDR2 SVGAGI. The CDR3 contains 14 residues. CDR3 sequence: CASSYGAGTGELFF. The CDR3 DNA reads as TGTGCCAGCAGTTACGGGGCTGGCACCGGGGAGCTGTTTTTT.

This clonotype was detected ten times or more. The chain couples TRBV10-3 to TRBJ2-3; D gene ambiguous. Germline assignment: CDR1 ENHRY and CDR2 SYGVKD. The CDR3 has 11 amino acids. Between the trimmed V and J ends, which lost 2 bases and 6 bases, there was a span of 3 bases. CDR3 DNA sequence: TGTGCCATCAGTGAGCTGGATACGCAGTATTTT. As protein: CAISELDTQYF.

This clonotype was counted at least ten times. The rearrangement uses TRBV28 and TRBJ2-3; 12 nucleotides align to TRBD2. Trimming took 5 bases from V and 5 from J; bases not matched to a gene: 5. Germline lookup yields CDR1 MDHEN and CDR2 SYDVKM. The CDR3 length is 15 residues. The CDR3 DNA follows: TGTGCCAGCAGTACTCTAGCGGGAGGGCAAGATACGCAGTATTTT. Its translation is CASSTLAGGQDTQYF.

The table lists this clonotype with a few counts. This may come from a read error, since a much larger clone is one base off. The chain is built from TRBV20-1 and TRBJ2-1; 9 nucleotides line up with TRBD2. V trimming: 3 bases; J trimming: 6 bases; junction bases outside the gene matches: 6. CDR3 length: 14 residues. The germline V gene has CDR1 DFQATT and CDR2 SNEGSKA (reference sequence). DNA of the CDR3: TGCAGTGCTAGGGGACTAGCTAAGGGCAATGAGCAGTTCTTC. It yields the protein CSARGLAKGNEQFF.

This clonotype was seen at least ten times. For the CDR3, the DNA is TGTGCCAGCAGTGAAGGGACTAGCGGGATTCGGCAAGAGACCCAGTACTTC. Translation gives CASSEGTSGIRQETQYF. The chain links TRBV28 to TRBJ2-5, with 13 bases identical to TRBD2. The junction had 8 bases not matched to a gene; V was cut back by 5 bases and J by 2 bases. CDR1 and CDR2 (germline): MDHEN, SYDVKM. The CDR3 consists of 17 residues. Full variable domain (rest looked up from reference TRBV28 and TRBJ2-5): DVKVTQSSRYLVKRTGEKVFLECVQDMDHENMFWYRQDPGLGLRLIYFSYDVKMKEKGDIPEGYSVSREKKERFSLILESASTNQTSMYLCASSEGTSGIRQETQYFGPGTRLLVL.

Worth noting for this clonotype: This likely comes from a read error, as the CDR3 has no conserved phenylalanine or tryptophan at its end. The chain uses TRBV11-2 and TRBJ2-5; D may be TRBD2 (5 bases). This CDR3 spans 15 amino acids. V lost 5 bases and J lost 5, with 18 bases in between. Per germline, CDR1 SGHAT and CDR2 FQNNGV. In DNA, the CDR3 is TGTGCCAGCAGCGGGGAGTTAGGGTCGCGGGAGACCCAGTACTCC. It is translated as CASSGELGSRETQYS.

The chain is built from TRBV7-9 and TRBJ2-4; 8 bases fit TRBD2. The CDR3 spans 17 residues. Germline V gives CDR1 SEHNR, CDR2 FQNEAQ (reference sequence). Germline trimming cut 5 bases from V and 8 bases from J; bases unmatched to any gene: 17. Here the CDR3 reads CASSPMGAAGGRDIQYF. The CDR3 DNA reads TGTGCCAGCAGCCCCATGGGGGCCGCGGGGGGTCGAGACATTCAGTACTTC.

This clonotype was seen at least ten times. The chain is built from TRBV29-1 and TRBJ2-5; 8 positions match TRBD2. Germline values: CDR1 SQVTM, CDR2 ANQGSEA. The CDR3 spans 14 residues. Germline trimming cut 3 bases from V and 4 bases from J; bases unmatched to any gene: 7. Here the CDR3 reads CSVDSGATGETQYF. The CDR3 bases are TGCAGCGTTGATAGCGGGGCCACGGGAGAGACCCAGTACTTC.

About this clonotype: Possible read error: a much larger clone is one base away. The CDR3 nucleotides are TGTGCCAGCTGCGTAGGGGGCAATCAGCCCCAGCATTTT. It specifies CASCVGGNQPQHF. The genes are TRBV9 and TRBJ1-5; TRBD1 might be the D (5 bases). The CDR3 is 13 residues long. Germline V lookup: CDR1 SGDLS, CDR2 YYNGEE.

This clonotype appeared many times. The V and J genes are TRBV24-1 and TRBJ2-1, with D possibly being TRBD2 (6 bases). This CDR3 comprises 16 residues. CDR1 is KGHDR, CDR2 SFDVKD, per germline. Trimming took 4 bases from V and 4 from J, leaving 16 bases between them. This CDR3 is CATSDADYPKYNEQFF. CDR3 DNA sequence: TGTGCCACCAGTGACGCGGACTACCCCAAGTACAATGAGCAGTTCTTC.

The J gene is TRBJ2-7, the V gene TRBV20-1; 7 bases agree with TRBD1. The trim removed 7 bases at V and 2 bases at J, leaving 8 bases unmatched. Germline V CDR1 and CDR2: DFQATT, SNEGSKA (reference sequence). This CDR3 is 13 amino acids long. CDR3 sequence (DNA): TGCAGTGGGGGCGAGGGGGCCACCTACGAGCAGTACTTC. This encodes CSGGEGATYEQYF.

With respect to this clonotype: This likely stems from a read error, as it lies one base from a far larger clone. The rearrangement links TRBV3-2 to TRBJ2-1; whether TRBD1, the table's D call, matches the DNA was not checked. TRBV3-2 constitutes a pseudogene. The CDR3 consists of 14 residues. The CDR3: CAGSLRHGDHEQFF. The CDR3 region has the DNA TGTGCCGGCAGCCTTAGACATGGGGACCATGAGCAGTTCTTC.

At least ten counts were recorded for this clonotype. V gene TRBV30 combines with J gene TRBJ2-2; D gene unclear. V gave up 4 bases and J gave up 6 bases, with 18 bases separating them. The CDR3 is 15 amino acids. Germline V gene data show CDR1 as GTSNPN and CDR2 as SVGIG (reference sequence). This CDR3 is CAWTTEADGAGELFF. The CDR3 DNA reads as TGTGCCTGGACTACCGAGGCCGACGGCGCCGGGGAGCTGTTTTTT.

This clonotype has at least ten counts. CDR3 in amino acids: CASRNPLGYEQYF. As DNA, the CDR3 is TGTGCCAGCAGGAATCCGCTGGGCTACGAGCAGTACTTC. The V call is TRBV6-5, the J call TRBJ2-7; no clear D. This CDR3 is built from 13 residues. Germline V gene sequence: CDR1 MNHEY, CDR2 SVGAGI. V was clipped by 6 bases and J by 3 bases, with 12 bases between them.

This clonotype showed up many times. CDR3 residues: CASRSGLAKNIQYF. The CDR3 nucleotides read TGCGCCAGCAGATCGGGACTAGCCAAAAACATTCAGTACTTC. The V gene is TRBV5-1, the J gene TRBJ2-4; D is possibly TRBD2 (6 bases). V gave up 5 bases and J gave up 0 bases, with 9 bases separating them. Germline CDR1 reads SGHRS; CDR2 reads YFSETQ. This CDR3 has 14 amino acids.

This clonotype was recorded at least ten times. CDR3 nucleotide sequence: TGTGCCAGCAGCACGGGACAGTACTCCTACAATGAGCAGTTCTTC. Translating it yields CASSTGQYSYNEQFF. V usage is TRBV5-6 and J usage is TRBJ2-1; 7 bases are a match to TRBD1. Germline loops: CDR1 SGHDT, CDR2 YYEEEE. The CDR3 covers 15 residues. V was pared by 4 bases and J by 0 bases, with 4 bases of the junction left unmatched. Complete variable domain (other parts from reference TRBV5-6 and TRBJ2-1): DAGVTQSPTHLIKTRGQQVTLRCSPKSGHDTVSWYQQALGQGPQFIFQYYEEEERQRGNFPDRFSGHQFPNYSSELNVNALLLGDSALYLCASSTGQYSYNEQFFGPGTRLTVL.

The V gene is TRBV5-6, the J gene TRBJ2-5; TRBD2 aligns across 9 bases. The CDR3 totals 15 residues. Germline V gives CDR1 SGHDT, CDR2 YYEEEE. Trimming took 0 bases from V and 5 from J; bases not matched to a gene: 5. The DNA of the CDR3 is TGTGCCAGCAGCTTGGATGCGGGGGGGCACGAGACCCAGTACTTC. It is translated as CASSLDAGGHETQYF.

This clonotype has ten or more counts. V usage is TRBV24-1 and J usage is TRBJ2-1, with D possibly matching TRBD2 (6 bases). The CDR3 covers 15 residues. Trimming cost V 3 bases and J 0 bases, with 8 bases left between them. Germline lookup yields CDR1 KGHDR and CDR2 SFDVKD. The CDR3 spells CATSDQDYSYNEQFF. The CDR3 region has the DNA TGTGCCACCAGTGATCAGGACTACTCCTACAATGAGCAGTTCTTC.

This clonotype was observed many times. This rearrangement joins TRBV15 to TRBJ1-6, with 7 bases identical to TRBD1. The CDR3 has 18 amino acids. Germline V gene sequence: CDR1 LNHNV, CDR2 YYDKDF (reference sequence). V trimming: 0 bases; J trimming: 6 bases; junction bases outside the gene matches: 11. The CDR3 DNA follows: TGTGCCACCAGCAGAGATCGGGGAGGGGGCATCTCTAATTCACCCCTCCACTTT. Translating it yields CATSRDRGGGISNSPLHF.

The V gene is TRBV2, the J gene TRBJ2-1; D remains unclear. The CDR3 spans 14 residues. CDR1 is SNHLY and CDR2 is FYNNEI in the germline V gene. Trimming stripped 5 bases from V and 4 bases from J, with 12 bases between. CDR3 sequence: CASSPESSYNEQFF. In nucleotides, the CDR3 is TGTGCCAGCAGTCCTGAGAGCTCTTACAATGAGCAGTTCTTC.

This clonotype was counted at least ten times. This chain uses TRBV28 with TRBJ1-1, with no clear D. The CDR3 has 14 amino acids. Deletions cut 4 bases from V and 0 bases from J, with 9 bases between. In germline, CDR1 is MDHEN, CDR2 SYDVKM. In DNA, the CDR3 is TGTGCCAGCAGTTCCACCCAGATGAACACTGAAGCTTTCTTT. It is translated as CASSSTQMNTEAFF. Supplemented by reference TRBV28 and TRBJ1-1, the full variable domain reads DVKVTQSSRYLVKRTGEKVFLECVQDMDHENMFWYRQDPGLGLRLIYFSYDVKMKEKGDIPEGYSVSREKKERFSLILESASTNQTSMYLCASSSTQMNTEAFFGQGTRLTVV.